This TCR beta chain emerged from a study of CD8 T cells in ankylosing spondylitis. Findings and caveats of the study: Ankylosing spondylitis blood appeared to be characterized by a TCR beta motif of eight highly homologous variants.

Scientists made TCR beta libraries using quantitative 5'-RACE with molecular barcodes. TCRdb analysed the 5' RACE reads with MiXCR anew, one entry per CDR3 protein. The table has about 500,000 distinct CDR3 sequences, approximately 5.3% seen once; the top ten hold under 4.5%. This clonotype has ten or more counts. What it recognizes is unknown. Sequences were obtained from blood, either unsorted or a sorted T cell fraction (not recorded which). The receptor was isolated from a male donor with ankylosing spondylitis.

The CDR3 DNA sequence: TGTGCCGGAAAGGAAGGAGGCACAGATACGCAGTATTTT. Translating gives CAGKEGGTDTQYF. The V and J genes are TRBV6-6 and TRBJ2-3; D is undetermined. Per germline, CDR1 MNHNY and CDR2 SVGAGI (reference sequence). The CDR3 length is 13 residues. The ends were cut back, 11 bases at V and 1 base at J, with 13 bases in the middle.